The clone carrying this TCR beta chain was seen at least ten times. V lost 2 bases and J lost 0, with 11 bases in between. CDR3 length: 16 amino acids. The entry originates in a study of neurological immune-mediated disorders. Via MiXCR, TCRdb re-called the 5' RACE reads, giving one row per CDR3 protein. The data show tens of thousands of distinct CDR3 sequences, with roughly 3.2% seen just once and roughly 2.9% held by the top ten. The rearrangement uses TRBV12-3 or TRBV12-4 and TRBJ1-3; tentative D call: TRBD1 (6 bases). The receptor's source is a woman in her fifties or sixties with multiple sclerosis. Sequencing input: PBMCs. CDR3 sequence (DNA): TGTGCCAGCAGTTTACCTGGGACACACTCTGGAAACACCATATATTTT. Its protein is CASSLPGTHSGNTIYF.